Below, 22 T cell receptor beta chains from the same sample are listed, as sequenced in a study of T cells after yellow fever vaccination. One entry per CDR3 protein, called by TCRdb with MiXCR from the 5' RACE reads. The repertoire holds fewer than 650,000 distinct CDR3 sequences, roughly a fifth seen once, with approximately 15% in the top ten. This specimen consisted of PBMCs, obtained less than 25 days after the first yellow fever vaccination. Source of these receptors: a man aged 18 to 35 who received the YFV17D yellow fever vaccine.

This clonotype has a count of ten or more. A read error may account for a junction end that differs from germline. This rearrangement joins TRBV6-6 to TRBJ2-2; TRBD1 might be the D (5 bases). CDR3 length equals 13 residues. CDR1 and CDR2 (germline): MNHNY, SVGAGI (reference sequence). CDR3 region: CASSQGNTGELFF. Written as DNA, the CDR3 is TGCGCCAGCAGTCAGGGGAACACCGGGGAGCTGTTTTTT.

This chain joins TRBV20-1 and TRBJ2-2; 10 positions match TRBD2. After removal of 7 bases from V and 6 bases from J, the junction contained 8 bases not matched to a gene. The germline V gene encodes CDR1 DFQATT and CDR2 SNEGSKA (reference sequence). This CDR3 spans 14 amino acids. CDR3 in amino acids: CSVDLSGGAGELFF. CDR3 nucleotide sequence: TGCAGTGTTGATTTGAGCGGGGGGGCCGGGGAGCTGTTTTTT.

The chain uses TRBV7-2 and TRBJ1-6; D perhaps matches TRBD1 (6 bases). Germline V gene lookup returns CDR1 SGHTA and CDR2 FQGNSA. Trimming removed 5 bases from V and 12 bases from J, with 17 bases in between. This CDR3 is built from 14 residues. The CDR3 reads CASSPGGRAEPLHF. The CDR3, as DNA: TGTGCCAGCAGCCCTGGGGGCAGGGCAGAACCCCTCCACTTT.

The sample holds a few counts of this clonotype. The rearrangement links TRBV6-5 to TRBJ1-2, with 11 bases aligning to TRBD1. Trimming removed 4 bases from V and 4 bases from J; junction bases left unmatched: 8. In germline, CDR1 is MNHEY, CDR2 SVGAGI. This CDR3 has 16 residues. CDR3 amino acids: CASSSGTGGRFYGYTF. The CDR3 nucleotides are TGTGCCAGCAGTTCCGGGACAGGGGGTCGTTTCTATGGCTACACCTTC.

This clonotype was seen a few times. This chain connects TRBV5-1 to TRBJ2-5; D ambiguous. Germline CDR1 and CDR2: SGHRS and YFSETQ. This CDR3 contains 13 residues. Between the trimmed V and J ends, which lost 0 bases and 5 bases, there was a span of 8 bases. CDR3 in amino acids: CASSLGVWETQYF. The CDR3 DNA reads TGCGCCAGCAGCTTGGGGGTATGGGAGACCCAGTACTTC.

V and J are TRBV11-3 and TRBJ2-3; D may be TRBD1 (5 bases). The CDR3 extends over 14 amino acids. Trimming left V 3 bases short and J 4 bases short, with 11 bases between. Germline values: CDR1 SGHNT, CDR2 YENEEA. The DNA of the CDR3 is TGTGCCAGCAGCTTGGGGCTTCCACCAGATACGCAGTATTTT. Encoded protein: CASSLGLPPDTQYF.

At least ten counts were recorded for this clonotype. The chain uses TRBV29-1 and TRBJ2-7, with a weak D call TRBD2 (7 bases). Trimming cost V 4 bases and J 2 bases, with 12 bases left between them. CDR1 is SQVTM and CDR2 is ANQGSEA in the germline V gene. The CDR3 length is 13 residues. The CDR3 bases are TGCAGCGTTGGGGAGGGGGTTGCCTACGAGCAGTACTTC. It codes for CSVGEGVAYEQYF.

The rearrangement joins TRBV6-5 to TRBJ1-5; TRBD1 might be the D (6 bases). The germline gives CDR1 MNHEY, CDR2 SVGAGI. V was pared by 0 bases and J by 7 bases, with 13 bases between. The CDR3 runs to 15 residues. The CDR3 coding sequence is TGTGCCAGCAGTTACTCGGGGGCAGGGCGGCAGCCCCAGCATTTT. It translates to CASSYSGAGRQPQHF.

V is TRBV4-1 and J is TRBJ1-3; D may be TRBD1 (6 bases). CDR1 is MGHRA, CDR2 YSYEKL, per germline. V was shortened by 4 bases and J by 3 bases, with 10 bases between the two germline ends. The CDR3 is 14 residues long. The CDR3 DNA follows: TGCGCCAGCAGCCGTCAGGACAGTGGAAACACCATATATTTT. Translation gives CASSRQDSGNTIYF.

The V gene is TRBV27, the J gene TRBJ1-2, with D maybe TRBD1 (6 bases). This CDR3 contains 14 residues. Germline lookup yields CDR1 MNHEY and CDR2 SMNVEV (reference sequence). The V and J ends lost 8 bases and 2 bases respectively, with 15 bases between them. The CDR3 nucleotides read TGTGCCAGCCGATCTTCCGGGACAAACTATGGCTACACCTTC. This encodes CASRSSGTNYGYTF.

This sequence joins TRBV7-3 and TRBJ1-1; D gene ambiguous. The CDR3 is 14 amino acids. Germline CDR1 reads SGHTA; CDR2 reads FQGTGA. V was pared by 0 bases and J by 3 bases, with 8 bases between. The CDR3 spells CASSLTPIYTEAFF. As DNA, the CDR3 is TGTGCCAGCAGCTTAACACCCATTTACACTGAAGCTTTCTTT.

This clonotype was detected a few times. CDR3: CSARMAGGLGEQFF. Here the CDR3 DNA reads TGCAGTGCTAGGATGGCGGGGGGGCTCGGGGAGCAGTTCTTC. This chain uses TRBV20-1 with TRBJ2-1; 9 bases are a match to TRBD2. V lost 3 bases, J lost 10 bases, and 10 bases stayed unmatched. Looked up from germline, CDR1 is DFQATT and CDR2 is SNEGSKA (reference sequence). The CDR3 is made up of 14 amino acids.

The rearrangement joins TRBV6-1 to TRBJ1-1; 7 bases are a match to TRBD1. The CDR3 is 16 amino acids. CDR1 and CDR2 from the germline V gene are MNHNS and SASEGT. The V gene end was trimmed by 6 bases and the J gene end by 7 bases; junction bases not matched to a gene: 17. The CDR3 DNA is TGTGCCAGCAGGGGGGTCAGGGGGAATCGGTACTATGAAGCTTTCTTT. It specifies CASRGVRGNRYYEAFF.

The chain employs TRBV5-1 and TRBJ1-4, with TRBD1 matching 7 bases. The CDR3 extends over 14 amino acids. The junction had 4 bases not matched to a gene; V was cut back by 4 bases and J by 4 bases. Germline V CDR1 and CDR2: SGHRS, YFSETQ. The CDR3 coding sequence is TGCGCCAGCAGCCCCGGGACAGATAATGAAAAACTGTTTTTT. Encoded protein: CASSPGTDNEKLFF.

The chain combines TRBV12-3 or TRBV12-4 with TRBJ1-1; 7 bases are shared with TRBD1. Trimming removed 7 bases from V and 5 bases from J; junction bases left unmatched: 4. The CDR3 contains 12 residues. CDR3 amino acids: CASNQQGTEAFF. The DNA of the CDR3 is TGTGCCAGCAACCAACAGGGGACTGAAGCTTTCTTT.

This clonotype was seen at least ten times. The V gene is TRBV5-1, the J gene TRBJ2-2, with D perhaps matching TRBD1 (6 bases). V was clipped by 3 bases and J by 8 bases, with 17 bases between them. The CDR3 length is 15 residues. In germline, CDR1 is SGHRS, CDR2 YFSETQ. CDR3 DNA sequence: TGCGCCAGCAGCTCCGACGGACAGTCGTCTGGGGAGCTGTTTTTT. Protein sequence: CASSSDGQSSGELFF.

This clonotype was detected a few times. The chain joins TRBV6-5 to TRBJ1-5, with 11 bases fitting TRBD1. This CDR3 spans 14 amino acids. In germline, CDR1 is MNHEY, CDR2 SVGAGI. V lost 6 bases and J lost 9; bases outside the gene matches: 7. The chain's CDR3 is CASSGTGGLGPQHF. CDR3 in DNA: TGTGCCAGCAGCGGGACAGGGGGGTTGGGGCCCCAGCATTTT.

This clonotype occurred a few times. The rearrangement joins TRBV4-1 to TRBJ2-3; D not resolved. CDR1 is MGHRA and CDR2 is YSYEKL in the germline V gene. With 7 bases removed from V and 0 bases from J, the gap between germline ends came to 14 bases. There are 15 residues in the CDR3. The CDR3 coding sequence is TGCGCCAGCAAACATCGGACCCCTAGCACAGATACGCAGTATTTT. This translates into CASKHRTPSTDTQYF.

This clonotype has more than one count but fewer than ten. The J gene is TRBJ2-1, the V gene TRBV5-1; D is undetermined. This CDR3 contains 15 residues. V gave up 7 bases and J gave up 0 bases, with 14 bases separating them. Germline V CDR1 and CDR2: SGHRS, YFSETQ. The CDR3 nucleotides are TGCGCCAGCCGATCGACATCCAGCTCCTACAATGAGCAGTTCTTC. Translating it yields CASRSTSSSYNEQFF.

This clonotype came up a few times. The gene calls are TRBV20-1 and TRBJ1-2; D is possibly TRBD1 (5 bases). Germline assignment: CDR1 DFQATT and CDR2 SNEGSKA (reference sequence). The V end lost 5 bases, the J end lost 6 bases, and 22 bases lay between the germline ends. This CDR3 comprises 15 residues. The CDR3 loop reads CSAPRGRDGRDGYTF. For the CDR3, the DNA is TGCAGTGCTCCAAGGGGCAGGGATGGGAGGGATGGCTACACCTTC.

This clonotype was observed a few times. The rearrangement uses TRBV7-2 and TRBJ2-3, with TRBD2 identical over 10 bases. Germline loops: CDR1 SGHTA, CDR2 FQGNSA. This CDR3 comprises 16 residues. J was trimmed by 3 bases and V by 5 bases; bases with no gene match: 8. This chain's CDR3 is CASSIPLAGGTDTQYF. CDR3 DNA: TGTGCCAGCAGCATACCCTTAGCGGGGGGAACAGATACGCAGTATTTT.

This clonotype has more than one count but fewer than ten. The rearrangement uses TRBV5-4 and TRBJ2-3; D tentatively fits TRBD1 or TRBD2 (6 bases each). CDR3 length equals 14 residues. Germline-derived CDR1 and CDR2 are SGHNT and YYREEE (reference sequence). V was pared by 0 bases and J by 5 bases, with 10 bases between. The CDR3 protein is CASSLGGAIDTQYF. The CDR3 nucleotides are TGTGCCAGCAGCTTGGGGGGGGCAATAGATACGCAGTATTTT.